The 8 T cell receptor beta chains below come from one sample, sequenced in a study of cytomegalovirus exposure and HLA in healthy donors. Amplification used 60 Vbeta primers and 13 Jbeta primers. Profiled with immunoSEQ multiplex PCR; TCRdb holds only in-frame clones, not every one. Altogether more than 95,000 clones are present, 13% to 15% being singletons, with the ten largest covering over 0.65%. The specimen was PBMCs. The receptors originated from a female donor in good health and CMV-seronegative.

For this clone: The sample has other DNA sequences that encode this CDR3 too. The CDR3 sequence: CASSGLAGGYNEQFF. The DNA for the CDR3 is TGTGCCAGCAGCGGACTAGCGGGGGGGTACAATGAGCAGTTCTTC. V usage is TRBV6-5 and J usage is TRBJ2-1; 15 bases are a match to TRBD2. The CDR3 covers 15 residues. Germline V gene sequence: CDR1 MNHEY, CDR2 SVGAGI. V shed 6 bases and J 4 bases; nucleotides not matched to a gene: 1.

This clone appeared a few times. The chain joins TRBV7-2 to TRBJ2-1, with D hard to call. Germline assignment: CDR1 SGHTA and CDR2 FQGNSA. CDR3 size: 11 residues. Trimming pared 5 bases from V and 6 bases from J, leaving 5 bases between. The CDR3 region has the DNA TGTGCCAGCAGCCTTAGCAATGAGCAGTTCTTC. This codes for CASSLSNEQFF.

The CDR3 nucleotides read TGTGCCACCAGCAGAGTGGGCCCGGGATACGAGCAGTACTTC. This sequence encodes CATSRVGPGYEQYF. V usage is TRBV15 and J usage is TRBJ2-7, with D tentatively TRBD2 (5 bases). Germline-derived CDR1 and CDR2 are LNHNV and YYDKDF (reference sequence). V lost 1 base to trimming and J lost 4 bases, with 11 bases between them. This CDR3 has 14 amino acids. Together with reference TRBV15 and TRBJ2-7, the CDR3 gives the full variable domain: DAMVIQNPRYQVTQFGKPVTLSCSQTLNHNVMYWYQQKSSQAPKLLFHYYDKDFNNEADTPDNFQSRRPNTSFCFLDIRSPGLGDTAMYLCATSRVGPGYEQYFGPGTRLTVT.

The chain couples TRBV19 to TRBJ1-1, with D maybe TRBD1 (5 bases). Deletions cut 4 bases from V and 1 base from J, with 22 bases between. Germline CDR1 LNHDA, CDR2 SQIVND (reference sequence). The CDR3 consists of 18 residues. This CDR3 is CASSSRDTDSLGNTEAFF. Written as DNA, the CDR3 is TGTGCCAGTAGTAGCCGAGACACCGACAGTCTCGGGAACACTGAAGCTTTCTTT.

This chain links TRBV10-1 with TRBJ2-4; D call uncertain. Germline CDR1 reads WNHNN; CDR2 reads SYGVQD (reference sequence). Trimming removed 2 bases at V and 0 bases at J, with 8 bases between. The CDR3 has 15 residues. The CDR3 DNA is TGCGCCAGCAGTGAGGGCCGAGGAGCCAAAAACATTCAGTACTTC. The encoded protein is CASSEGRGAKNIQYF.

The table lists this clone with a few counts. The gene calls are TRBV30 and TRBJ2-3; 11 nucleotides align to TRBD2. CDR3 length: 15 amino acids. CDR1 and CDR2 from the germline V gene are GTSNPN and SVGIG (reference sequence). The trim removed 0 bases at V and 3 bases at J, leaving 2 bases unmatched. The CDR3: CAWSVLAGGTDTQYF. Written as DNA, the CDR3 is TGTGCCTGGAGTGTGCTAGCGGGGGGAACAGATACGCAGTATTTT.

This chain connects TRBV5-6 to TRBJ2-5; no reliable D call. V lost 1 base, J lost 6 bases, and 7 bases lay in between. The CDR3 consists of 12 residues. Germline-derived CDR1 and CDR2 are SGHDT and YYEEEE. The CDR3 nucleotides read TGTGCCAGCAGCTTGAGCATCAAGACCCAGTACTTC. Encoded protein: CASSLSIKTQYF. The full variable domain, in which reference TRBV5-6 and TRBJ2-5 provide the parts outside the CDR3, is DAGVTQSPTHLIKTRGQQVTLRCSPKSGHDTVSWYQQALGQGPQFIFQYYEEEERQRGNFPDRFSGHQFPNYSSELNVNALLLGDSALYLCASSLSIKTQYFGPGTRLLVL.

This clone was observed a few times. This sequence joins TRBV30 and TRBJ1-2, with D unclear. The CDR3 extends over 13 amino acids. Germline V gene sequence: CDR1 GTSNPN, CDR2 SVGIG (reference sequence). Trimming cost V 3 bases and J 5 bases, with 13 bases left between them. DNA of the CDR3: TGTGCCTGGAGCACCGGGAGAGGGTATGGCTACACCTTC. Protein product: CAWSTGRGYGYTF. Full variable domain (missing parts from reference TRBV30 and TRBJ1-2): SQTIHQWPATLVQPVGSPLSLECTVEGTSNPNLYWYRQAAGRGLQLLFYSVGIGQISSEVPQNLSASRPQDRQFILSSKKLLLSDSGFYLCAWSTGRGYGYTFGSGTRLTVV.